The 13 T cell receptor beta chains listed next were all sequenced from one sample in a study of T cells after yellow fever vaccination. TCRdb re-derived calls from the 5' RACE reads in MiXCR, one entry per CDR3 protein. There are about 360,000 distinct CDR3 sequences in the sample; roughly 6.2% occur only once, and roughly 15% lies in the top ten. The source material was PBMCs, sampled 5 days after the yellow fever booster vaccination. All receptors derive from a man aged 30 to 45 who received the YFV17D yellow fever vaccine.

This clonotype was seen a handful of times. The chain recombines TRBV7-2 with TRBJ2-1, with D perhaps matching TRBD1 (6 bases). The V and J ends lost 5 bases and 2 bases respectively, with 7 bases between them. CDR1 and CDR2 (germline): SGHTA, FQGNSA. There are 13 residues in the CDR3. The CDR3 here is CASSRQAYNEQFF. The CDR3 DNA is TGTGCCAGCAGCCGACAGGCCTACAATGAGCAGTTCTTC.

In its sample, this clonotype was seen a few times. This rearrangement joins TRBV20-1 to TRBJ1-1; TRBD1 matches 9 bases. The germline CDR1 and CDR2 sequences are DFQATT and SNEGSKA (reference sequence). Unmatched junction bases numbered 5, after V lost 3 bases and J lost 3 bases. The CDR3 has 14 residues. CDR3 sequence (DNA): TGCAGTGCTAGCTGGGGGACAGGGCACACTGAAGCTTTCTTT. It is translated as CSASWGTGHTEAFF.

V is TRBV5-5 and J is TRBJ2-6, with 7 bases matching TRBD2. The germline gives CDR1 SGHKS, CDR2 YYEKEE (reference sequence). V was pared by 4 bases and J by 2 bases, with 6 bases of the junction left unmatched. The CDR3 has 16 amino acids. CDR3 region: CASSPGGGPGANVLTF. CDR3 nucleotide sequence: TGTGCCAGCAGCCCCGGCGGGGGTCCTGGGGCCAACGTCCTGACTTTC.

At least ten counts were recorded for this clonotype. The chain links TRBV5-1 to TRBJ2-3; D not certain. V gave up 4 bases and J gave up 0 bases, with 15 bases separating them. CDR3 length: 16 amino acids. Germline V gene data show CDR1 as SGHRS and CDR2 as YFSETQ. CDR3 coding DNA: TGCGCCAGCAGCCCGCCTGGAGCGCCTAGCACAGATACGCAGTATTTT. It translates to CASSPPGAPSTDTQYF.

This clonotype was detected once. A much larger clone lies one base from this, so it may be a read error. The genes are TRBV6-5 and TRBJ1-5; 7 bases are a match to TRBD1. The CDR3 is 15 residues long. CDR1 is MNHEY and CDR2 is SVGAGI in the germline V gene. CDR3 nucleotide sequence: TGTGCCAGCAGTTACTCGGGACAGAGGCCTCAGCCCGAGCATTTT. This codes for CASSYSGQRPQPEHF.

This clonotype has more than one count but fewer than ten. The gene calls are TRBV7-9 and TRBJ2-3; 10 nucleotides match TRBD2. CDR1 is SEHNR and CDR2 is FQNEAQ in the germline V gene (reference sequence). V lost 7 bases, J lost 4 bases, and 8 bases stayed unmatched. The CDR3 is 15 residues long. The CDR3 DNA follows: TGTGCCAGCATCACCTCTGGGACTAGCGCAGATACGCAGTATTTT. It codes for CASITSGTSADTQYF.

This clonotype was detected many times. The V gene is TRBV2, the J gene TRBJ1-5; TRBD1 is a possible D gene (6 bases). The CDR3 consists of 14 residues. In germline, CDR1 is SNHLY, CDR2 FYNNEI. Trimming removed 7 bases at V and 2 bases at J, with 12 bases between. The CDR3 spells CASKGEVGNQPQHF. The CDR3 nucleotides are TGTGCCAGCAAGGGGGAAGTCGGCAATCAGCCCCAGCATTTT.

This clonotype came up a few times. The CDR3 DNA follows: TGTGCCATCAGTGAGCTTAGCGGGGCCTCGAATACGCAGTATTTT. Amino acid sequence: CAISELSGASNTQYF. The chain uses TRBV10-3 and TRBJ2-3; 8 bases fit TRBD2. Germline V CDR1 and CDR2: ENHRY, SYGVKD. The ends lost 2 bases at V and 7 bases at J; junction bases unmatched: 8. There are 15 residues in the CDR3.

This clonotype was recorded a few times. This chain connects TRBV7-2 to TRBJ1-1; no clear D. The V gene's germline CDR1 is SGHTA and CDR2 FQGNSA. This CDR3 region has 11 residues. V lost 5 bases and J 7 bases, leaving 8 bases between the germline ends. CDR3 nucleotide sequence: TGTGCCAGCAGCAACGCCGGTGAAGCTTTCTTT. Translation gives CASSNAGEAFF.

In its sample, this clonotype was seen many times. The CDR3 region has the DNA TGTGCCAGCAGTTTCTTTACTAGCGGGAGTGGTGAGCAGTTCTTC. Translated: CASSFFTSGSGEQFF. The J gene is TRBJ2-1, the V gene TRBV12-3 or TRBV12-4; 11 nucleotides align to TRBD2. CDR3 length: 15 residues. Trimming took 3 bases from V and 9 from J; bases not matched to a gene: 7.

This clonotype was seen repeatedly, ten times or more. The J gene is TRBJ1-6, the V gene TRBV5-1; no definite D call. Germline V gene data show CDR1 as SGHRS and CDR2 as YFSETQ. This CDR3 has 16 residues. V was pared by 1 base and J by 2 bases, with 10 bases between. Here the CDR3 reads CASSLNGVTYNSPLHF. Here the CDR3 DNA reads TGCGCCAGCAGCTTGAACGGGGTTACCTATAATTCACCCCTCCACTTT.

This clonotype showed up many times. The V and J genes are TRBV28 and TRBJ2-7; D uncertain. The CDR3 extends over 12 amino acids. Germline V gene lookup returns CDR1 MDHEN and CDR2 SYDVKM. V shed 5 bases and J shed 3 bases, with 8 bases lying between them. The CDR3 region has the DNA TGTGCCAGCAGTCCTGGCTACTACGAGCAGTACTTC. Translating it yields CASSPGYYEQYF.

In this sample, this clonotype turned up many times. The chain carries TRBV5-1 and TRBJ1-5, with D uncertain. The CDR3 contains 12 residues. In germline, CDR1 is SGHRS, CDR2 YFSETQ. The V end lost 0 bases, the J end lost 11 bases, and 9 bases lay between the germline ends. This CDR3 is CASSLDGEAQHF. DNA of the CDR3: TGCGCCAGCAGCTTGGATGGGGAAGCCCAGCATTTT.